This T cell receptor (beta chain) was identified in a study of T cell responses to AZD1222 COVID-19 vaccine. This CDR3 spans 18 amino acids. V lost 5 bases, J lost 2 bases, and 15 bases stayed unmatched. Per the germline V gene, CDR1 is SGHAT and CDR2 is FQNNGV. Findings and limits, study-wide: Clonal diversity was possibly underestimated; the donors were predominantly white British and more often female.

Remarks on this clone: Its antigen is not identified.

This table comes from immunoSEQ multiplex PCR, and its TCRdb copy is limited to in-frame clones, with some not included. The data show 170,000 or so clones, roughly nine tenths seen once. The TCR was taken from an adult in good health. The chain joins TRBV11-2 to TRBJ2-7, with 10 bases that match TRBD2. The sample consisted of peripheral blood, taken on day 0 of AZD1222 vaccination. The CDR3 loop reads CASSRAGLAYNYAYEQYF. The CDR3 region has the DNA TGTGCCAGCAGCCGGGCGGGACTAGCGTACAACTACGCCTACGAGCAGTACTTC.